This TCR beta chain appears in the sequencing data of a study of OX40 agonist ivuxolimab in advanced cancers. Study in general: Intravenous ivuxolimab at 0.01 to 10 mg/kg was given to patients every 2 weeks. Those enrolled were 80% to 85% male, with a mean age of around 58 years and ages from roughly 20 to 85.

V was trimmed by 1 base and J by 7 bases, leaving 21 bases between them. The CDR3 loop spans 17 amino acids. Germline loops: CDR1 SGHDT, CDR2 YYEEEE. General study findings and limits: Certain nonresponders additionally had low normalized T-cell clonal expansion.

Turning to this clone: Its specificity is not known.

Sequencing was performed with immunoSEQ multiplex PCR; in TCRdb, only in-frame clones are kept and a portion is missing. The repertoire includes about 130,000 clones, 92% of them detected once, and 0.65% to 0.9% sits in the top ten. The source material was CD4+ or CD8+ T cells sorted from blood, sampled in a trial of the OX40 agonist ivuxolimab. This sequence originates from an adult with an advanced solid tumor such as melanoma, head and neck, liver or kidney cancer. This chain joins TRBV5-6 and TRBJ2-1, with a tentative D call TRBD2 (5 bases). In DNA, the CDR3 is TGTGCCAGCAGCTTGTTAGATCGCGCGGGTTTCAAAAATGAGCAGTTCTTC. This codes for CASSLLDRAGFKNEQFF. The variable domain in full, with the rest retrieved from reference TRBV5-6 and TRBJ2-1, is DAGVTQSPTHLIKTRGQQVTLRCSPKSGHDTVSWYQQALGQGPQFIFQYYEEEERQRGNFPDRFSGHQFPNYSSELNVNALLLGDSALYLCASSLLDRAGFKNEQFFGPGTRLTVL.